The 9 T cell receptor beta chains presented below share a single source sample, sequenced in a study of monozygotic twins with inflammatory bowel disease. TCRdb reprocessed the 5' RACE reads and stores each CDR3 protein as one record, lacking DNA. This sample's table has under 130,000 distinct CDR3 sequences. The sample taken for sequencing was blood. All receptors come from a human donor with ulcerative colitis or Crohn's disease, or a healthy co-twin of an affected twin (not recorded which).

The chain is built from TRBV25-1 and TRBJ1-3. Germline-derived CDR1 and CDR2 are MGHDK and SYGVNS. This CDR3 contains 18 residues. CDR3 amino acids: CASSDPGGAGNEGNTIYF.

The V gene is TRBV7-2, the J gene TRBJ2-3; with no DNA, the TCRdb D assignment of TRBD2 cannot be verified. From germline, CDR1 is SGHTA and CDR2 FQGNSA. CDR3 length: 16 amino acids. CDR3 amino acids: CASSPRTSGRTDTQYF.

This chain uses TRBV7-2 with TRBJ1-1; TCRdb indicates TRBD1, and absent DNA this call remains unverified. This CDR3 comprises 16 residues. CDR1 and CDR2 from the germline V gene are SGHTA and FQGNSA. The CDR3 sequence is CASSPGGKSRGTEAFF.

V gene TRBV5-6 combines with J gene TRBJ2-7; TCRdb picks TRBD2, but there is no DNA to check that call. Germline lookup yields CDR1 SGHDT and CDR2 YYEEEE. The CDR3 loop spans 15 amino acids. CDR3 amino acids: CASSLPTGPPYEQYF.

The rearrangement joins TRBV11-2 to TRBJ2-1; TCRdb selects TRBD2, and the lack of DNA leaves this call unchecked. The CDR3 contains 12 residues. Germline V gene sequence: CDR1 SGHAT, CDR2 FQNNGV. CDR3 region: CASSRPGSAKFF.

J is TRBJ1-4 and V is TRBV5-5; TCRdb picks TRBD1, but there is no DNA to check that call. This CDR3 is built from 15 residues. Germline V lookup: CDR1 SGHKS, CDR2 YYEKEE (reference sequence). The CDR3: CASSQGTGGIEKLFF.

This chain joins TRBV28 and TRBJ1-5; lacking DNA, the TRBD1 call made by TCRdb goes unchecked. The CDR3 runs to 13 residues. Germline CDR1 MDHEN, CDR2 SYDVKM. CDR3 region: CASSPGHNQPQHF.

CDR3 amino acids: CAWRGTGGVDSPLHF. The chain employs TRBV30 and TRBJ1-6; TCRdb names TRBD1, which stays unverified in the absence of DNA. Germline V gene lookup returns CDR1 GTSNPN and CDR2 SVGIG (reference sequence). There are 15 residues in the CDR3.

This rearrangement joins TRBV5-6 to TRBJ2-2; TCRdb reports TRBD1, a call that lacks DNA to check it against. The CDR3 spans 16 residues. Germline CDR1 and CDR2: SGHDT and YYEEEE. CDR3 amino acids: CASKGPGTENIGELFF. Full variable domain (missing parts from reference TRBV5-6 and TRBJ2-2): DAGVTQSPTHLIKTRGQQVTLRCSPKSGHDTVSWYQQALGQGPQFIFQYYEEEERQRGNFPDRFSGHQFPNYSSELNVNALLLGDSALYLCASKGPGTENIGELFFGEGSRLTVL.